This T cell receptor (beta chain) comes out of a study of blood T cell repertoires in COVID-19. The wider study: Samples of COVID-19 (acute and convalescent) were obtained from the United States, Italy and Spain. PBMCs, B-cell-depleted T cells, or T cells were the source of the cDNA or gDNA that made up the material.

The CDR3 runs 14 residues. Germline values: CDR1 SGHNT, CDR2 YENEEA. V was pared by 5 bases and J by 7 bases, with 8 bases of the junction left unmatched. Under the authors' procedure: Amplification of reference gene primers provided the estimated nucleated cell counts. Repertoires were generated with immunoSEQ multiplex PCR, while TCRdb's copy carries only in-frame clones and drops some. V, J and clone size reflect that table, while D and trimming were determined from the DNA. Of about 65,000 clones in the sample, about 81% are singletons; the top ten hold about 15%. This sequence joins TRBV11-3 and TRBJ2-1; 7 nucleotides agree with TRBD2. The receptor was derived from a man older than 75 with acute or convalescent COVID-19. The sequenced material came from peripheral blood. CDR3 sequence reads: CASSRPYGGNEQFF. The CDR3 DNA reads TGTGCCAGCAGCCGCCCATACGGGGGGAATGAGCAGTTCTTC.